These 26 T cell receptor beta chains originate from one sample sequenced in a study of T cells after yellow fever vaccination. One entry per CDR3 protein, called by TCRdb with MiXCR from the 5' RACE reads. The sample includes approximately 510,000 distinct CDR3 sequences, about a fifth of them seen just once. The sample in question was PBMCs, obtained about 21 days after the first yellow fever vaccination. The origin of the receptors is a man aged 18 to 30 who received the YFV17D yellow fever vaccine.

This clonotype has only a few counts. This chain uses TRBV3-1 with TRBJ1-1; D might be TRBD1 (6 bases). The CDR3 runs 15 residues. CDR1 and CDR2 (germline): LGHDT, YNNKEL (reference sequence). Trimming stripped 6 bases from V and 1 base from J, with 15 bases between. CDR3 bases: TGTGCCAGCAGTACTTCCGGGACACAGAACACTGAAGCTTTCTTT. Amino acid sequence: CASSTSGTQNTEAFF.

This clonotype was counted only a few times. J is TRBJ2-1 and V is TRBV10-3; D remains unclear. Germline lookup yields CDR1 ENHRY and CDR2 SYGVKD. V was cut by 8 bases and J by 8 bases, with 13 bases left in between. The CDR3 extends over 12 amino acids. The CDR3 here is CAIARSADEQFF. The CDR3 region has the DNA TGTGCCATCGCCCGATCTGCGGATGAGCAGTTCTTC.

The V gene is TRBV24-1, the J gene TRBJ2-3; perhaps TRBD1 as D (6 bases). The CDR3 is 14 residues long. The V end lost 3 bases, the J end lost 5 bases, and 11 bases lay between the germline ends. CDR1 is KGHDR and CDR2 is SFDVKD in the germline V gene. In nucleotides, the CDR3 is TGTGCCACCAGTGATCCAAAGGGGGTAGATACGCAGTATTTT. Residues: CATSDPKGVDTQYF.

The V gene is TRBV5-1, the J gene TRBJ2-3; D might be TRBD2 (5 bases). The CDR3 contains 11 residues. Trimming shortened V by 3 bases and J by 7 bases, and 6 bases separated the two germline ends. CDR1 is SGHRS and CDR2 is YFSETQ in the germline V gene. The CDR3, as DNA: TGCGCCAGCAGCTCTAGCAATACGCAGTATTTT. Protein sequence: CASSSSNTQYF.

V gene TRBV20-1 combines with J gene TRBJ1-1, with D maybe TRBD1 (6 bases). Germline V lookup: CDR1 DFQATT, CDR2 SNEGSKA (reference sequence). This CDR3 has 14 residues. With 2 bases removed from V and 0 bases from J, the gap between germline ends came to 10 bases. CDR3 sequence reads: CSARLDSMNTEAFF. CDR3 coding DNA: TGCAGTGCTAGACTGGACAGTATGAACACTGAAGCTTTCTTT.

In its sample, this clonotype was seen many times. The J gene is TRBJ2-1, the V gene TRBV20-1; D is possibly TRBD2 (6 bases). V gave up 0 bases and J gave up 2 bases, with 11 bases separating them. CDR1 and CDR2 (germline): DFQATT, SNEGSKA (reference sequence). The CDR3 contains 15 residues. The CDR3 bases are TGCAGTGCTAGAGATTCGGCGGGGCCCTACAATGAGCAGTTCTTC. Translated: CSARDSAGPYNEQFF.

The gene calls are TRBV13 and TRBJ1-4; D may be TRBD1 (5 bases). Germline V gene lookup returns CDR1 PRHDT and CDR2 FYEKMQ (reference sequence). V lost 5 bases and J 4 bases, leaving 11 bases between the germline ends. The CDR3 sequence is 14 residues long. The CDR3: CASSPGHYNEKLFF. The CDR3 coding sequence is TGTGCCAGCAGCCCCGGACACTATAATGAAAAACTGTTTTTT.

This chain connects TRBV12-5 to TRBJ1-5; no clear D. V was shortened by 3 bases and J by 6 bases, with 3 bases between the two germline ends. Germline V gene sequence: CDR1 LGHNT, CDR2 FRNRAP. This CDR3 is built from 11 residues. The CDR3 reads CASGFGQPQHF. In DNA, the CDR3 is TGTGCTAGTGGTTTCGGTCAGCCCCAGCATTTT. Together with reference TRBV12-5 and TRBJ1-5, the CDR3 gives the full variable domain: DARVTQTPRHKVTEMGQEVTMRCQPILGHNTVFWYRQTMMQGLELLAYFRNRAPLDDSGMPKDRFSAEMPDATLATLKIQPSEPRDSAVYFCASGFGQPQHFGDGTRLSIL.

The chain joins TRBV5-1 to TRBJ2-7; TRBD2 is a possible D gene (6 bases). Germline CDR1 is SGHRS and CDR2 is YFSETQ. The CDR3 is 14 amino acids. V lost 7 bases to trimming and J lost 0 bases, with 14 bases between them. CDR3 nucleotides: TGCGCCAGCTTGGGCGGGGTCCCCTCCTACGAGCAGTACGTC. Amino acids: CASLGGVPSYEQYV.

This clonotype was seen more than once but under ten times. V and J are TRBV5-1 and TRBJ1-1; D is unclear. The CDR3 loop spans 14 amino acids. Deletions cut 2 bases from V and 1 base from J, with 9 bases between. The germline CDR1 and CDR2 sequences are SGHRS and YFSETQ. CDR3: CASSLGWTNTEAFF. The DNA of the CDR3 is TGCGCCAGCAGCTTAGGATGGACGAACACTGAAGCTTTCTTT.

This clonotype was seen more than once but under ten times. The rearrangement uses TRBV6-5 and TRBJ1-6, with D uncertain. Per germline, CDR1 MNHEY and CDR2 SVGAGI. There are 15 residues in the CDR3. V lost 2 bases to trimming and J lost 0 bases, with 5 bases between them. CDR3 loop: CASSYSNSYNSPLHF. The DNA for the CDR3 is TGTGCCAGCAGTTACAGTAACTCCTATAATTCACCCCTCCACTTT.

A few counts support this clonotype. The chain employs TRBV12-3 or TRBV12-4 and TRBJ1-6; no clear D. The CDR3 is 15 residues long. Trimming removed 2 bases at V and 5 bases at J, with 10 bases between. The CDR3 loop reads CASSLRASHNSPLHF. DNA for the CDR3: TGTGCCAGCAGTTTAAGGGCCTCTCATAATTCACCCCTCCACTTT.

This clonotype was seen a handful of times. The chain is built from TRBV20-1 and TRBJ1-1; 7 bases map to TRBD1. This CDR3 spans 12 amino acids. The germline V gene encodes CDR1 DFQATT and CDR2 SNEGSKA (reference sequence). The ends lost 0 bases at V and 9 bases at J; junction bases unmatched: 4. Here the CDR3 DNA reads TGCAGTGCTAGAGATCAGGGGGTCAAAGCTTTCTTT. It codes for CSARDQGVKAFF.

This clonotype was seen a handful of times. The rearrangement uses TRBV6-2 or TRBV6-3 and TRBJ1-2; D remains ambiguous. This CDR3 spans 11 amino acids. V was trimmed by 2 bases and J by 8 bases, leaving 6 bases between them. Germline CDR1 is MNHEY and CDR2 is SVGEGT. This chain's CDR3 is CASSYLQGYTF. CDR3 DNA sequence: TGTGCCAGCAGTTACCTGCAAGGCTACACCTTC.

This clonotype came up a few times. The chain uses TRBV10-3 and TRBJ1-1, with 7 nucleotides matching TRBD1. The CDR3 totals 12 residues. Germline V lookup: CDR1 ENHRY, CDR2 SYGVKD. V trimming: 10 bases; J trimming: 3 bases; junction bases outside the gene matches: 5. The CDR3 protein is CASQGGDTEAFF. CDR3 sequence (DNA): TGTGCCAGCCAGGGGGGCGACACTGAAGCTTTCTTT.

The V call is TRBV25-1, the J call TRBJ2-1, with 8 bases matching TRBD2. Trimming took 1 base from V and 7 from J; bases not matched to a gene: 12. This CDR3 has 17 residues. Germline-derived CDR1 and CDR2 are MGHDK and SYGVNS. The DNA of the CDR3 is TGTGCCAGCAGTGAATTAGGGCGGGGGGCGTTTGGAAATGAGCAGTTCTTC. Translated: CASSELGRGAFGNEQFF.

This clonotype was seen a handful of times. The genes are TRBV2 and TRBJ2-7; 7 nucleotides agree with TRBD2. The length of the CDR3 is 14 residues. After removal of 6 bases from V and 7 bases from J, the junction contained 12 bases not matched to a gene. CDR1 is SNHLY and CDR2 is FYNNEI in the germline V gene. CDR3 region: CASRTSSRSSEQYF. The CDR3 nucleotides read TGTGCCAGCAGGACTAGCTCAAGGTCTTCAGAGCAGTACTTC.

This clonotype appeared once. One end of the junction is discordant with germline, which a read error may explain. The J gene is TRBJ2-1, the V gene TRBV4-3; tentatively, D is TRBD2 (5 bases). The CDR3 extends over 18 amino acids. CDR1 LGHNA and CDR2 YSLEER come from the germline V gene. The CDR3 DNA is TGCGACAGCAGCCAAGATCCAAATTCGGCGGGCCCTTACAATGAGCAGTTCTTC. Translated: CDSSQDPNSAGPYNEQFF.

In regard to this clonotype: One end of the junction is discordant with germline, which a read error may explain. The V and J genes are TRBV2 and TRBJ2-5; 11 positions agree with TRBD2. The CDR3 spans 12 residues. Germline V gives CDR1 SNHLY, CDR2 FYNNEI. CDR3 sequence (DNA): TGTGCCAGCAGTGAAGCCGGACTAGCGGGCAACTTC. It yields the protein CASSEAGLAGNF.

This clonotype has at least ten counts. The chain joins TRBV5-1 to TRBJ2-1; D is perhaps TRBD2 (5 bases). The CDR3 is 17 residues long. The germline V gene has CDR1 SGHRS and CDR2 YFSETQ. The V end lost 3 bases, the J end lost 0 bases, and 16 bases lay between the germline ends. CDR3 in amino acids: CASSSTAGSGSYNEQFF. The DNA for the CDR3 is TGCGCCAGCAGCTCCACGGCAGGCAGCGGCTCCTACAATGAGCAGTTCTTC.

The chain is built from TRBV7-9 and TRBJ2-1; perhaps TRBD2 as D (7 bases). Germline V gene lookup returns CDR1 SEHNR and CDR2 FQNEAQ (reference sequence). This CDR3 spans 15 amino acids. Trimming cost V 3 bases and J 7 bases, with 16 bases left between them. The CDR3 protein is CASSFGGGGVNEQFF. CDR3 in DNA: TGTGCCAGCAGCTTCGGAGGAGGGGGGGTGAATGAGCAGTTCTTC.

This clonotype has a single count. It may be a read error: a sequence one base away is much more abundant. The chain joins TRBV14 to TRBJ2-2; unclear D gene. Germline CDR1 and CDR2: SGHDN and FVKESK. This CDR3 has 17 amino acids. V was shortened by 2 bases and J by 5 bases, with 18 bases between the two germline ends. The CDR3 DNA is TGTGCCAGCAGCCAATGCGGCCTCAGAGCACCGACCGGGGAGCTGTTTTTT. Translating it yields CASSQCGLRAPTGELFF.

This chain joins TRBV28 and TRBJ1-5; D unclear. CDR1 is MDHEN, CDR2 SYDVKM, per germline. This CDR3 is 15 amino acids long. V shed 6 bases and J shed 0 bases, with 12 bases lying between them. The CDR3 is CASRTFGSSNQPQHF. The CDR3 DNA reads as TGTGCCAGCAGGACCTTTGGGAGTAGCAATCAGCCCCAGCATTTT.

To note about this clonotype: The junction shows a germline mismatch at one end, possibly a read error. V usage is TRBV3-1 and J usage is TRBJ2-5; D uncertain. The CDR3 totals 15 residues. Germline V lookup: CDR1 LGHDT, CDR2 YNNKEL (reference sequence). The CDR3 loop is CACSHFVASQETQYF. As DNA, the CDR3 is TGTGCCTGCAGCCACTTTGTGGCAAGTCAAGAGACCCAGTACTTC.

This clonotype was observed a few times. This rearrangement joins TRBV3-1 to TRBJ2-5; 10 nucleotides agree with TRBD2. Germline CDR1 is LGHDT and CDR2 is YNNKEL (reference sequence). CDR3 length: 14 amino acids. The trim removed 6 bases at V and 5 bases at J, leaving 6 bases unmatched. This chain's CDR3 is CASRRAGGPETQYF. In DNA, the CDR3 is TGTGCCAGCAGAAGAGCGGGGGGGCCCGAGACCCAGTACTTC.

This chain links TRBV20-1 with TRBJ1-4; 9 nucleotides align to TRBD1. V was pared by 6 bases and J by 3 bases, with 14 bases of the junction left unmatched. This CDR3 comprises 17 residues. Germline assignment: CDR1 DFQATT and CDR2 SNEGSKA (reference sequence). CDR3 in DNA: TGCAGTGCCTCCGGGACAGGGTTTCATGCGGCTAATGAAAAACTGTTTTTT. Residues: CSASGTGFHAANEKLFF.